This TCR beta chain appears in the sequencing data of a study of cytomegalovirus exposure and HLA in healthy donors. General study results and limits: Indistinguishable V segments such as TRBV6-2 and TRBV6-3 were excluded. Usually a TCR sequence was rare, but some public TCRs were found in many donors.

The PCR was carried out with 60 Vbeta primers and 13 Jbeta primers. Some clones are missing from TCRdb's copy, which holds only in-frame ones; the method was immunoSEQ multiplex PCR. The profile shows 95,000 to 100,000 clones, approximately 9% of them singletons. This clone was seen a handful of times. The antigen remains undetermined. CDR1 and CDR2 (germline): SGHAT, FQNNGV. V gave up 0 bases and J gave up 3 bases, with 12 bases separating them. CDR3 length: 16 amino acids. The TCR was taken from a man between 50 and 59 years old in good health and CMV-seropositive. Sequences were obtained from PBMCs. V and J are TRBV11-2 and TRBJ2-1; tentatively, D is TRBD2 (6 bases). Written as DNA, the CDR3 is TGTGCCAGCAGCTTAGATTGGGGGGAGCGCTACAATGAGCAGTTCTTC. This translates into CASSLDWGERYNEQFF.